A selection of T cell receptor beta chains follows, all from one sample in a study of T cell responses to AZD1222 COVID-19 vaccine. Here immunoSEQ multiplex PCR was the method, and the copy in TCRdb shows in-frame clones only, minus some. The sample carries about 86,000 clones, 60% to 80% recorded once. The input for sequencing was peripheral blood, taken on day 0 of AZD1222 vaccination. Every receptor here comes from an adult in good health. Each CDR3 is given with its conserved first and last residue. The D gene is left open where the match is weak. Clone size, where shown, is once, few, many, or a class for clones that have expanded.

v_gene: TRBV16
d_gene: NA
j_gene: TRBJ1-1
abundance: few
CDR3aa: CASSQSAVNTEAFF
CDR3nt: TGTGCCAGCAGCCAATCAGCAGTGAACACTGAAGCTTTCTTT

v_gene: TRBV10-3
d_gene: NA
j_gene: TRBJ1-2
abundance: NA
CDR3aa: CAIRPGTGDYGYTF
CDR3nt: TGTGCCATCAGGCCCGGAACGGGAGACTATGGCTACACCTTC

v_gene: TRBV7-9
d_gene: TRBD2
j_gene: TRBJ2-2
abundance: NA
CDR3aa: CASSRELAANTGELFF
CDR3nt: TGTGCCAGCAGCAGAGAACTAGCGGCTAACACCGGGGAGCTGTTTTTT

v_gene: TRBV2
d_gene: TRBD1
j_gene: TRBJ2-7
abundance: NA
CDR3aa: CASKRDRDYEQYF
CDR3nt: TGTGCCAGCAAACGAGACAGGGACTACGAGCAGTACTTC

v_gene: TRBV9
d_gene: NA
j_gene: TRBJ2-2
abundance: once
CDR3aa: CASSPLTGELFF
CDR3nt: TGTGCCAGCAGCCCACTCACCGGGGAGCTGTTTTTT

v_gene: TRBV10-2
d_gene: NA
j_gene: TRBJ2-7
abundance: NA
CDR3aa: CASLAGYEQYF
CDR3nt: TGCGCCAGCCTGGCAGGTTACGAGCAGTACTTC

v_gene: TRBV2
d_gene: NA
j_gene: TRBJ2-2
abundance: NA
CDR3aa: CASRDRNPGELFF
CDR3nt: TGTGCCAGCAGAGACAGGAACCCCGGGGAGCTGTTTTTT

v_gene: TRBV19
d_gene: NA
j_gene: TRBJ2-3
abundance: NA
CDR3aa: CASSISSRATDTQYF
CDR3nt: TGTGCCAGTAGTATTTCCTCGAGGGCCACAGATACGCAGTATTTT

v_gene: TRBV19
d_gene: TRBD2
j_gene: TRBJ2-1
abundance: NA
CDR3aa: CASSIGRAGAYNEQFF
CDR3nt: TGTGCCAGTAGTATAGGAAGAGCGGGAGCCTACAATGAGCAGTTCTTC

v_gene: TRBV7-2
d_gene: TRBD2
j_gene: TRBJ2-3
abundance: NA
CDR3aa: CASNRAGGPTTDTQYF
CDR3nt: TGTGCCAGCAACAGAGCGGGAGGGCCGACCACAGATACGCAGTATTTT

v_gene: TRBV19
d_gene: NA
j_gene: TRBJ2-3
abundance: NA
CDR3aa: CASSSTGAGYTDTQYF
CDR3nt: TGTGCCAGTAGTTCCACCGGCGCGGGGTACACAGATACGCAGTATTTT

v_gene: TRBV10-3
d_gene: NA
j_gene: TRBJ1-5
abundance: NA
CDR3aa: CAISQGFGQPQHF
CDR3nt: TGTGCCATCAGCCAGGGGTTCGGACAGCCCCAGCATTTT

v_gene: TRBV6-5
d_gene: NA
j_gene: TRBJ2-7
abundance: once
CDR3aa: CASNPRPGYEQYF
CDR3nt: TGTGCCAGCAATCCTCGCCCTGGATACGAGCAGTACTTC

v_gene: TRBV19
d_gene: TRBD2
j_gene: TRBJ2-7
abundance: NA
CDR3aa: CASSINLAGVGEQYF
CDR3nt: TGTGCCAGTAGTATTAACCTAGCGGGAGTCGGCGAGCAGTACTTC

v_gene: TRBV10-3
d_gene: NA
j_gene: TRBJ2-2
abundance: NA
CDR3aa: CAINGQSGSNTGELFF
CDR3nt: TGTGCCATCAATGGCCAGTCCGGGTCGAACACCGGGGAGCTGTTTTTT

v_gene: TRBV6-2/TRBV6-3
d_gene: NA
j_gene: TRBJ1-2
abundance: NA
CDR3aa: CASSKGGIYGYTF
CDR3nt: TGTGCCAGCAGCAAAGGGGGAATCTATGGCTACACCTTC

v_gene: TRBV27
d_gene: NA
j_gene: TRBJ2-2
abundance: NA
CDR3aa: CASSPNRDTGELFF
CDR3nt: TGTGCCAGCAGTCCGAACAGGGACACCGGGGAGCTGTTTTTT

v_gene: TRBV18
d_gene: NA
j_gene: TRBJ2-7
abundance: NA
CDR3aa: CASSPPSVGPYEQYF
CDR3nt: TGTGCCAGCTCACCACCGTCCGTGGGCCCCTACGAGCAGTACTTC

v_gene: TRBV25-1
d_gene: TRBD2
j_gene: TRBJ2-7
abundance: NA
CDR3aa: CASSEGPLAGESEQYF
CDR3nt: TGTGCCAGCAGTGAGGGCCCACTAGCGGGAGAATCCGAGCAGTACTTC

v_gene: TRBV28
d_gene: NA
j_gene: TRBJ2-2
abundance: NA
CDR3aa: CASSPSGTGELFF
CDR3nt: TGTGCCAGCAGTCCCTCTGGTACCGGGGAGCTGTTTTTT

v_gene: TRBV5-1
d_gene: NA
j_gene: TRBJ1-4
abundance: NA
CDR3aa: CASSLQGNSEKLFF
CDR3nt: TGCGCCAGCAGCCTACAGGGTAACTCTGAAAAACTGTTTTTT

v_gene: TRBV5-6
d_gene: TRBD1
j_gene: TRBJ1-2
abundance: NA
CDR3aa: CASSTGQNYGYTF
CDR3nt: TGTGCCAGCAGCACGGGACAGAACTATGGCTACACCTTC

v_gene: TRBV18
d_gene: NA
j_gene: TRBJ2-7
abundance: few
CDR3aa: CASSPLRGYEQYF
CDR3nt: TGTGCCAGCTCACCCCTTAGAGGGTACGAGCAGTACTTC

v_gene: TRBV11-2
d_gene: NA
j_gene: TRBJ1-2
abundance: NA
CDR3aa: CASSRSYDSNYGYTF
CDR3nt: TGTGCCAGCAGCCGATCCTATGACAGTAACTATGGCTACACCTTC

v_gene: TRBV11-2
d_gene: NA
j_gene: TRBJ1-3
abundance: NA
CDR3aa: CASSFRVRSGYSGNTIYF
CDR3nt: TGTGCCAGCAGCTTCAGGGTTCGGTCCGGGTACTCTGGAAACACCATATATTTT

v_gene: TRBV7-2
d_gene: NA
j_gene: TRBJ2-1
abundance: NA
CDR3aa: CASSLALGWNEQFF
CDR3nt: TGTGCCAGCAGCTTAGCCTTGGGGTGGAATGAGCAGTTCTTC

v_gene: TRBV5-4
d_gene: NA
j_gene: TRBJ2-1
abundance: NA
CDR3aa: CASSLGLNEQFF
CDR3nt: TGTGCCAGCAGCTTGGGACTTAATGAGCAGTTCTTC

v_gene: TRBV9
d_gene: NA
j_gene: TRBJ1-3
abundance: NA
CDR3aa: CASSGPGHLSGNTIYF
CDR3nt: TGTGCCAGCAGCGGACCGGGACACCTCTCTGGAAACACCATATATTTT

v_gene: TRBV29-1
d_gene: TRBD1
j_gene: TRBJ2-4
abundance: NA
CDR3aa: CSVEQGSKNIQYF
CDR3nt: TGCAGCGTGGAACAGGGGAGCAAAAACATTCAGTACTTC

v_gene: TRBV18
d_gene: NA
j_gene: TRBJ2-7
abundance: NA
CDR3aa: CASSPVQTAYEQYF
CDR3nt: TGTGCCAGCTCACCAGTTCAGACGGCCTACGAGCAGTACTTC

v_gene: TRBV28
d_gene: TRBD1
j_gene: TRBJ1-3
abundance: NA
CDR3aa: CASSLFGTGTYSGNTIYF
CDR3nt: TGTGCCAGCAGTTTATTCGGGACAGGGACCTACTCTGGAAACACCATATATTTT

v_gene: TRBV30
d_gene: TRBD2
j_gene: TRBJ2-3
abundance: NA
CDR3aa: CAWSGLALFTDTQYF
CDR3nt: TGTGCCTGGAGTGGACTAGCGCTTTTCACAGATACGCAGTATTTT

v_gene: TRBV5-1
d_gene: TRBD1
j_gene: TRBJ1-1
abundance: NA
CDR3aa: CASIPGTGGFRGTEAFF
CDR3nt: TGCGCCAGCATTCCGGGGACAGGGGGCTTCCGGGGCACTGAAGCTTTCTTT